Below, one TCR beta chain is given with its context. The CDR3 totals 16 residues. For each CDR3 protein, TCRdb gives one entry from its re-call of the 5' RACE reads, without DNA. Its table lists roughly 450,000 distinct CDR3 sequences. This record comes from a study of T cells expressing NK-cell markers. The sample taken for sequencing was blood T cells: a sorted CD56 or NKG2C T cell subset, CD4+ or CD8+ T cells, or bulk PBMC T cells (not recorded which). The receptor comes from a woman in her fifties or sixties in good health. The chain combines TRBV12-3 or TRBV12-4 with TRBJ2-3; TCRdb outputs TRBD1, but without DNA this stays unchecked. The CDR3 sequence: CASSLLGARVGGTQYF.